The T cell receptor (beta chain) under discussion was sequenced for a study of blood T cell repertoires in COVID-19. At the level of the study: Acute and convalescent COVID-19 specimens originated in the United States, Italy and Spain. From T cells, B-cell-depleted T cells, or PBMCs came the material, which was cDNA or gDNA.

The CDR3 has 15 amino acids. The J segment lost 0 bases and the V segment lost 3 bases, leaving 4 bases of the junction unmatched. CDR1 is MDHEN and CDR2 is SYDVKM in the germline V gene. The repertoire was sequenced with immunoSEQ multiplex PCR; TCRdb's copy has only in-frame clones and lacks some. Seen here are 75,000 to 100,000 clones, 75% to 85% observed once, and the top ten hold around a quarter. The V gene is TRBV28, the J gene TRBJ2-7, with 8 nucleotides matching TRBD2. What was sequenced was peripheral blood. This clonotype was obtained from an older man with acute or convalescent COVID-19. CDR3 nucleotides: TGTGCCAGCAGTTTGGGCGGGAGGCCCTCCTACGAGCAGTACTTC. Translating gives CASSLGGRPSYEQYF.